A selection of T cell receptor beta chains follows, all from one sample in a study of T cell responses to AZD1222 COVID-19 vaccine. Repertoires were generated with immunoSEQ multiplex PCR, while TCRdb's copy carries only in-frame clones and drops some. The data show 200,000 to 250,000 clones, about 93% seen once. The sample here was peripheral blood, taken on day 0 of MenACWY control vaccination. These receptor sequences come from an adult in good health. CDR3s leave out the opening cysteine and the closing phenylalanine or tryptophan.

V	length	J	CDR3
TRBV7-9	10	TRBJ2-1	ASSSGSNEQF
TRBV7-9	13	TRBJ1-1	ASNPGQGVNTEAF
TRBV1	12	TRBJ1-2	TSSQGRASGGYT
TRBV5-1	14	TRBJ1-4	ASSKGEGGTNEKLF
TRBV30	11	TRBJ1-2	AWSVAGNYGYT
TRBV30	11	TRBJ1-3	AWSLGAGNTIY
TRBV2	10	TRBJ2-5	ASSDLSETQY
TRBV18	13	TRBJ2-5	ASSPPPTDQETQY
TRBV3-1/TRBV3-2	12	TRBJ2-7	ASSARTPHYEQY
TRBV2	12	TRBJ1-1	ASSVQRQATEAF
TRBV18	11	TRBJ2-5	ASSPSLQETQY
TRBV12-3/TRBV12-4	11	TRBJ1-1	ASSEGRGTEAF
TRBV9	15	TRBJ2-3	ASSVGGGGAGTDTQY
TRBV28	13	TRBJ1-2	ASSLGSRGFSGYT
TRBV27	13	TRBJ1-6	ASSPRGGGNSPLH
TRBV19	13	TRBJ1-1	ASSSGRVTDTEAF
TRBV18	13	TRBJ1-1	ASSPPGSLNTEAF
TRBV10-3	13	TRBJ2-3	AISRAGGATDTQY
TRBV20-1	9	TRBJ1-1	SARGLSGAF
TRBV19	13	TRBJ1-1	ASSRERQQNTEAF
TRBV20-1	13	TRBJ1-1	SASRLRTMNTEAF
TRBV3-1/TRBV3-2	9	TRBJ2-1	ASSLGYEQF
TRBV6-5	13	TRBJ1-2	ASSPLAGGFGGYT
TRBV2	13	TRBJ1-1	ASSERSGLGTEAF
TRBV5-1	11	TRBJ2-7	ASSLISGDEQY
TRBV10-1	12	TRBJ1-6	ASSLDRGNSPLH
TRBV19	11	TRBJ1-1	ASTQWGGTEAF
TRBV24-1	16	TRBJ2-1	ATSDTRPGVRGGYEQF
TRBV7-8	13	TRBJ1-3	ASSLYSHSGNTIY
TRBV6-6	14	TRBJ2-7	ASSSRRALTPSEQY
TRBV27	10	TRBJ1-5	ASSTATAPIH
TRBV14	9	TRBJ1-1	ASSAGYGSF
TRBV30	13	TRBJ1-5	AWREGSYSNQPQH
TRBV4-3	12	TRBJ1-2	ASSQVWGTGGYT
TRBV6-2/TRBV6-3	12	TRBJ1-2	ASSYRGTGSGYT
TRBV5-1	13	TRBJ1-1	ASSPRTLGNTEAF
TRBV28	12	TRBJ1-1	ASSSTGEGTEAF
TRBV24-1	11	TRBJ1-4	ATATGPGEKLF
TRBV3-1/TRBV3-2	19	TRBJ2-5	ASSQVPLAGQGAKCQETQY
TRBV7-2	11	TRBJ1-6	ASSPTGGQTLH
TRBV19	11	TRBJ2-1	ASSIGAYNEQF
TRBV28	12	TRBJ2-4	ASWGWETKNIQY
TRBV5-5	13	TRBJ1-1	ASSLAPFGRTEAF
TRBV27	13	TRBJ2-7	ASRIYRGPSYEQY
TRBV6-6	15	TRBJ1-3	ASSPYRDPSSGNTIY
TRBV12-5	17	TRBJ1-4	ASGPLSPRQTGLGEKLF
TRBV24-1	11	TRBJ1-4	ASPDRVYEKLF
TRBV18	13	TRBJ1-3	ASSPDGLGGNTIY
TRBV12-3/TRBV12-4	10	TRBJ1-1	ASRGTVTEAF
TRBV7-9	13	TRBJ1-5	ASSPDRYSNQPQH
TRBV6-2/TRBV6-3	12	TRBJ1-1	ASSIRQGNTEAF
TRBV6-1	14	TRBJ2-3	ASSERTGTSTDTQY
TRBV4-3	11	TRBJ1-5	ASSQFRNQPQH